This T cell receptor (beta chain) is from a study of graft-versus-host responses after intestinal transplantation. On the study more broadly: All of the recipients had induction that used anti-thymocyte globulin, then tacrolimus and steroids for about 3 years.

Libraries were prepared by immunoSEQ multiplex PCR; TCRdb keeps only in-frame clonotypes and omits some of them. The sample has about 9,600 clones, about 76% seen once. Tissue processing of the graft released intraepithelial and lamina propria lymphocytes from it. Specimen: ileum tissue, collected roughly 470 days after intestinal transplantation. The clonotype was recovered from a human patient who received an intestinal transplant, so some T cells may come from the graft donor.

The CDR3 reads CSGGEGSTDTQYF. The CDR3 DNA is TGCAGCGGCGGCGAGGGGAGCACAGATACGCAGTATTTT. This chain joins TRBV29-1 and TRBJ2-3; D is possibly TRBD1 or TRBD2 (5 bases each). The ends were cut back, 7 bases at V and 0 bases at J, with 11 bases in the middle. CDR3 length: 13 amino acids. Germline V gene lookup returns CDR1 SQVTM and CDR2 ANQGSEA.